This T cell receptor (beta chain) was sequenced during a study of beta chain features in type 1 diabetes. Study-level information: Examination covered under 110 million sorted cells spanning all samples.

The CDR3 is 16 residues long. V dropped 4 bases and J dropped 6 bases, with 21 bases sitting between them. Germline V gene data show CDR1 as MNHEY and CDR2 as SVGAGI. TCRB transcripts that were expressed got sequenced, as all of the isolated RNA had been reverse transcribed. Sequencing used immunoSEQ multiplex PCR; TCRdb keeps in-frame clones, though not all of them. The table lists just over 600,000 clones, roughly 16% of them singletons. Markers CD45RO/CCR7/CD25/CD127/CD95/CD27 served to sort CD4+ naive, central memory, regulatory and stem cell-like memory cells. Sorting produced populations that all topped 98% purity.

The specimen sequenced was naive CD4+ T cells from blood. The genes are TRBV6-5 and TRBJ1-1; the D gene is possibly TRBD1 (6 bases). The receptor's source is a man between 18 and 29 years old in good health. The CDR3 DNA reads as TGTGCCAGCAGTTCCCATGTAGGCAGGGGAATCCCTGAAGCTTTCTTT. Protein sequence: CASSSHVGRGIPEAFF.